The present T cell receptor (beta chain) was sequenced within a study of OX40 agonist ivuxolimab in advanced cancers. About the full investigation: Ivuxolimab, which targeted the costimulatory receptor OX40 (CD134), was an agonistic, fully human IgG2 monoclonal antibody. Intravenous ivuxolimab was administered to patients every 2 weeks at six dose levels: 0.01, 0.1, 0.3, 1.5, 3 and 10 mg/kg. Of the roughly 53 patients in dose escalation, 19 had hepatocellular carcinoma, about 15 had melanoma, 9 had renal cell carcinoma and 9 had head and neck cancer. A male proportion of roughly 85% and a mean age of 60 years, ranging from roughly 23 to 80, were recorded for the dose-escalation cohort. Prior anti-PD-1, anti-PD-L1 or anti-CTLA-4 therapy was permitted, and 40% of dose-escalation patients had received checkpoint inhibitors. Partial responses occurred in three dose-escalation patients, of whom one had hepatocellular carcinoma and two had cutaneous melanoma. Peripheral TCRbeta sequencing was intended to test whether TCR sequence diversity was altered and clonal T-cell expansion was caused by ivuxolimab. The paper covers the monotherapy dose-escalation part of the phase I ivuxolimab trial, which included N ≈ 50 patients.

With regard to this clone: Its antigen is unknown. The input lacks base qualities; no much larger clone sits a single base away.

Genomic DNA was isolated from the sorted cells so that the TCRbeta CDR3 region could be sequenced. The immunoSEQ Assay was used for sequencing of TCRbeta CDR3 regions. In its TCRdb copy, this immuneACCESS table keeps in-frame sequences only and misses some clones. Where compared with another copy, unresolved V genes explain less than half of these, and the others have no known cause. This sample holds 70,000 or so clones; about 90% were observed only once. 1.3% of the sample lies in the top ten. The germline V end is reduced by 4 bases and the J end by 4 bases; junction bases left unmatched: 3. The CDR3 numbers 15 residues from cysteine through phenylalanine. Only the CDR3 DNA is retained, 45 bases long and in frame from the first base. CDR1 SGHVS and CDR2 FNYEAQ were looked up in the germline V gene. The full study reports these points: The antigen specificity of the peripheral T cells that underwent clonal expansion was not determined. At doses from 0.1 to 3.0 mg/kg, clonal expansion was seen in both CD4+ and CD8+ blood T cells between baseline and week 6. On average, CD8+ T cells showed more expanded clones than CD4+ T cells after ivuxolimab. In the 0.1-3.0 mg/kg groups, partial responders had among the lowest normalized peripheral clonal expansion, particularly in CD8+ T cells. Low levels of normalized T-cell clonal expansion were also seen in some patients who did not respond.

Patients with autoimmune disease history or receiving systemic immunosuppression were excluded from the trial. Peripheral blood for TCR sequencing was drawn from every dose cohort at baseline, at cycle 4 day 1 and at cycle 7 day 1. The samples were taken from a phase I, first-in-human, multicenter, open-label dose-escalation trial of ivuxolimab. Adults with locally advanced or metastatic head and neck squamous cell, hepatocellular, melanoma or renal cell carcinoma were enrolled in the trial. Before TCR sequencing, CD4+ T cells and CD8+ T cells were sorted from peripheral blood as separate populations.

This specimen was CD4+ or CD8+ T cells sorted from blood, taken in a trial of the OX40 agonist ivuxolimab. The receptor's source is an adult with an advanced solid tumor such as melanoma, head and neck, liver or kidney cancer. The rearranged segments are TRBV7-6 and TRBJ2-6; 8 middle bases align to TRBD1. The CDR3 amino acid sequence is: CASSSGGRGANVLTF. The nucleotides are TGTGCCAGCAGCTCAGGGGGCCGCGGGGCCAACGTCCTGACTTTC. Where the CDR3 stops, the reference TRBV7-6 and TRBJ2-6 genes take over; the full variable domain is GAGVSQSPRYKVTKRGQDVALRCDPISGHVSLYWYRQALGQGPEFLTYFNYEAQQDKSGLPNDRFSAERPEGSISTLTIQRTEQRDSAMYRCASSSGGRGANVLTFGAGSRLTVL.